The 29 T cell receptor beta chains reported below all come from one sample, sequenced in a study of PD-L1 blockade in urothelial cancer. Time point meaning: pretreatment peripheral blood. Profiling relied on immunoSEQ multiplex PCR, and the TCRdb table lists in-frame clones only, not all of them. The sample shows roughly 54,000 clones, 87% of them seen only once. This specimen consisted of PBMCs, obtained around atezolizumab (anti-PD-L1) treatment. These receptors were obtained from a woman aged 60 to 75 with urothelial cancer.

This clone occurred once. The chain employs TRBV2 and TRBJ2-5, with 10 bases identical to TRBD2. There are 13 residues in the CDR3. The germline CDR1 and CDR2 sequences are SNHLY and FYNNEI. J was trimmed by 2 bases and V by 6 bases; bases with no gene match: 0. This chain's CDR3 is CASRLAGQETQYF. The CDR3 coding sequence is TGTGCCAGCAGACTAGCGGGGCAAGAGACCCAGTACTTC.

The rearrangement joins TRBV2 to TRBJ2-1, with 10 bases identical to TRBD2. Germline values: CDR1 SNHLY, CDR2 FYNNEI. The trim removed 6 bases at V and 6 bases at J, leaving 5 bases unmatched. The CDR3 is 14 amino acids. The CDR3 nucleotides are TGTGCCAGCAGCCCGGGACTAGCGACCAATGAGCAGTTCTTC. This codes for CASSPGLATNEQFF.

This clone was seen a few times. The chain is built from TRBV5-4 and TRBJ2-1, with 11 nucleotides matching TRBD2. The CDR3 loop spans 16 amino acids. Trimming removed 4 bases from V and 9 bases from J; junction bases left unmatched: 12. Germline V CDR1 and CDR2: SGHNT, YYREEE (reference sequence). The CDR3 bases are TGTGCCAGCAGCACCAAACTAGCGGGAGTTAACGCTGAGCAGTTCTTC. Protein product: CASSTKLAGVNAEQFF.

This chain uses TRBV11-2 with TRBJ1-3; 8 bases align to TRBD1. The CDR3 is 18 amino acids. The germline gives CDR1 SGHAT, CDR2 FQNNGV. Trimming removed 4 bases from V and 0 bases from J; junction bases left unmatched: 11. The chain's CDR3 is CASSSESPGGASGNTIYF. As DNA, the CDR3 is TGTGCCAGCAGCTCTGAAAGTCCAGGGGGCGCCTCTGGAAACACCATATATTTT.

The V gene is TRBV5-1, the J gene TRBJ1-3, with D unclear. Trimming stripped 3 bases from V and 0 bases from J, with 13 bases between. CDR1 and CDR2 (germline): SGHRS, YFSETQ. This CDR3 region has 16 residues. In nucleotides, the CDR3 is TGCGCCAGCAGCTCAGACGTCAGCGGCTCTGGAAACACCATATATTTT. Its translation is CASSSDVSGSGNTIYF. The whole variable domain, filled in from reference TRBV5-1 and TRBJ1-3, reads KAGVTQTPRYLIKTRGQQVTLSCSPISGHRSVSWYQQTPGQGLQFLFEYFSETQRNKGNFPGRFSGRQFSNSRSEMNVSTLELGDSALYLCASSSDVSGSGNTIYFGEGSWLTVV.

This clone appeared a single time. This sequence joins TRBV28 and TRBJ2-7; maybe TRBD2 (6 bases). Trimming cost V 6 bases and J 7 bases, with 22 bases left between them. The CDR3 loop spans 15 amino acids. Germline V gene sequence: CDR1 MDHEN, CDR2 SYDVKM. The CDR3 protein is CASRSWGGITREQYF. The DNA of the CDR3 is TGTGCCAGCAGGAGTTGGGGCGGGATAACGAGAGAGCAGTACTTC.

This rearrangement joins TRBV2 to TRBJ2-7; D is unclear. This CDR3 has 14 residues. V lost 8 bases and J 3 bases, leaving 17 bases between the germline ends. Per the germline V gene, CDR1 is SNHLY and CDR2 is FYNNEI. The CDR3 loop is CASAPPEALYEQYF. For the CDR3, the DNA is TGTGCCAGCGCCCCCCCCGAGGCCCTCTACGAGCAGTACTTC.

CDR3 sequence reads: CASGGVGNTEAFF. The DNA for the CDR3 is TGTGCCAGTGGAGGAGTAGGGAACACTGAAGCTTTCTTT. The chain joins TRBV19 to TRBJ1-1, with D unclear. CDR1 and CDR2 (germline): LNHDA, SQIVND (reference sequence). V was shortened by 8 bases and J by 1 base, with 11 bases between the two germline ends. CDR3 length equals 13 residues.

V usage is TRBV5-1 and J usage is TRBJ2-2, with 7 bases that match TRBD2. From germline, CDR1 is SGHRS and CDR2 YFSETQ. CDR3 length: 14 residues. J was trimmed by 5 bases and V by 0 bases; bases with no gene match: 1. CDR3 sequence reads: CASSLEAGTGELFF. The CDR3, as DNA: TGCGCCAGCAGCTTGGAAGCGGGAACCGGGGAGCTGTTTTTT.

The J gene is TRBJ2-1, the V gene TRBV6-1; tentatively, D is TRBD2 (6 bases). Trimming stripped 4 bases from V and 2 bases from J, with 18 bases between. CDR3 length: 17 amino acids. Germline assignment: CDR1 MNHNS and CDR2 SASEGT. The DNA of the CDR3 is TGTGCCAGCAGTGCCAAGACTAGTCTAGGGGCCTACAATGAGCAGTTCTTC. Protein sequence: CASSAKTSLGAYNEQFF.

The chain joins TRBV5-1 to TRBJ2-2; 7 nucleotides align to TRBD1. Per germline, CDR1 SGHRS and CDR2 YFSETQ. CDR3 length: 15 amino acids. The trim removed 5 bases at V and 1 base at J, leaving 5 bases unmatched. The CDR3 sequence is CASSIGTVNTGELFF. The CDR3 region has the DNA TGCGCCAGCAGTATTGGGACAGTGAACACCGGGGAGCTGTTTTTT. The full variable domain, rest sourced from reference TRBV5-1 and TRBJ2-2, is KAGVTQTPRYLIKTRGQQVTLSCSPISGHRSVSWYQQTPGQGLQFLFEYFSETQRNKGNFPGRFSGRQFSNSRSEMNVSTLELGDSALYLCASSIGTVNTGELFFGEGSRLTVL.

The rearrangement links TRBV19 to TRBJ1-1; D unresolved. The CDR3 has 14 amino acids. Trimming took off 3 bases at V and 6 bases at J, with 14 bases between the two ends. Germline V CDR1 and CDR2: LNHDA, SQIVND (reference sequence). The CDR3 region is CASSITGERAEAFF. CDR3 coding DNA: TGTGCCAGTAGTATCACCGGGGAGAGGGCTGAAGCTTTCTTT.

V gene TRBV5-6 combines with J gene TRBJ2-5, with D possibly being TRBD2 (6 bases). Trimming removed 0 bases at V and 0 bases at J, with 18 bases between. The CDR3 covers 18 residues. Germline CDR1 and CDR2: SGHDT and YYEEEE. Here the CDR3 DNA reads TGTGCCAGCAGCTTGGTATGGCGGGGCAGCCCTAACCAAGAGACCCAGTACTTC. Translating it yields CASSLVWRGSPNQETQYF.

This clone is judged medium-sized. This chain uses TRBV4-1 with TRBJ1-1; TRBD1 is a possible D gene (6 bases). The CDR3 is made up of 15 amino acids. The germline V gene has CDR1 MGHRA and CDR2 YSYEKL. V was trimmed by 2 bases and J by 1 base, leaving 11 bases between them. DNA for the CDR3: TGCGCCAGCAGCCAAATGACAGGATCGAACACTGAAGCTTTCTTT. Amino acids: CASSQMTGSNTEAFF.

The CDR3 DNA sequence: TGTGCCAGCAGCTGGGGAGAGGATTCACCCCTCCACTTT. Protein sequence: CASSWGEDSPLHF. The chain carries TRBV7-3 and TRBJ1-6, with D hard to call. The CDR3 sequence is 13 residues long. Germline loops: CDR1 SGHTA, CDR2 FQGTGA. V was shortened by 4 bases and J by 8 bases, with 9 bases between the two germline ends.

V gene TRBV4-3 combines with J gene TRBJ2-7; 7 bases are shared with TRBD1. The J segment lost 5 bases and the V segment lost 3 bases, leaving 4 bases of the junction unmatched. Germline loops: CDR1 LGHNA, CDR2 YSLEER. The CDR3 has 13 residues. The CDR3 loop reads CASSHDRDDEQYF. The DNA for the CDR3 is TGCGCCAGCAGCCACGACAGGGACGACGAGCAGTACTTC.

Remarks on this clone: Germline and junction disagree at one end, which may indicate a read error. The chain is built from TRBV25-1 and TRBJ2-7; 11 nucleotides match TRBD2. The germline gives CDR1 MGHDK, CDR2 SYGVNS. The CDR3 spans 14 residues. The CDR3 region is CASRWGVLAGGISF. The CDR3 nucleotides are TGTGCCAGCAGGTGGGGGGTGCTAGCGGGGGGTATAAGCTTC.

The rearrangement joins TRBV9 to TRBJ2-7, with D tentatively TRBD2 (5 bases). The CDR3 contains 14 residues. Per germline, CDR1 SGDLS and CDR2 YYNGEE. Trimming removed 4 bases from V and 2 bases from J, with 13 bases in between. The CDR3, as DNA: TGTGCCAGCAGCCCATCGCCGCGGGCCTACGAGCAGTACTTC. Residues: CASSPSPRAYEQYF.

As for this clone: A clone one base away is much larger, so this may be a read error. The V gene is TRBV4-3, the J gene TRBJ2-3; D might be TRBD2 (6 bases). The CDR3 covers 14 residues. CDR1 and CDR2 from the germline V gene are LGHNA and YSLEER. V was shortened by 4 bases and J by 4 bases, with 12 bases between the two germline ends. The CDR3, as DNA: TGCGCCAGCAGCCTTCGGGGGACCCCAGATACGCAGTATTTT. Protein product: CASSLRGTPDTQYF.

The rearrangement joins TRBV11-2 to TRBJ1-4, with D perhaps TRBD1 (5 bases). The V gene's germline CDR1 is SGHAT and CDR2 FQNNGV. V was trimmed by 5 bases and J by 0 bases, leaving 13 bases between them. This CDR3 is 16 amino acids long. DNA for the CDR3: TGTGCCAGCAGCGACCGACAGTATGCAACTAATGAAAAACTGTTTTTT. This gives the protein CASSDRQYATNEKLFF.

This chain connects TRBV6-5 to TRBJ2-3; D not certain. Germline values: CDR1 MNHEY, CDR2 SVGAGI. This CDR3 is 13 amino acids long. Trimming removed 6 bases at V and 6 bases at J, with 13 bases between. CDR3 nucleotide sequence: TGTGCCAGCAGACCGATTGGCCCGGATACGCAGTATTTT. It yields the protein CASRPIGPDTQYF.

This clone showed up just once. CDR3 nucleotide sequence: TGTGCCAGCAGCTTGGCGCGTAATGAGCAGTTCTTC. The encoded protein is CASSLARNEQFF. The rearrangement uses TRBV5-8 and TRBJ2-1; D is uncertain. The germline V gene encodes CDR1 SGHTS and CDR2 YDEGEE. V was clipped by 0 bases and J by 7 bases, with 5 bases between them. There are 12 residues in the CDR3.

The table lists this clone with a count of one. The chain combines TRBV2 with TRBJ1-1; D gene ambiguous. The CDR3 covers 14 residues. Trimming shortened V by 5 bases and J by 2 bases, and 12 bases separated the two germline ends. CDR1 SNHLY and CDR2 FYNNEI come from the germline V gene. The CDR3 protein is CASSRGGPNTEAFF. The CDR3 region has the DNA TGTGCCAGCAGTCGCGGAGGCCCAAACACTGAAGCTTTCTTT.

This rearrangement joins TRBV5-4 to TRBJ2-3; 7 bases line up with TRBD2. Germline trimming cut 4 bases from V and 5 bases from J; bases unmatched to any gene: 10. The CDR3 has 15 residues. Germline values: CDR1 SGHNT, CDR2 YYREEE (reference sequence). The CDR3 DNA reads TGTGCCAGCAGCCAGGCCTCGGGAGGAGGAGATACGCAGTATTTT. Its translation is CASSQASGGGDTQYF.

In DNA, the CDR3 is TGCGCCAGCAGCCACTATAGCGGGGGAGCCAAAAACATTCAGTACTTC. Amino acid sequence: CASSHYSGGAKNIQYF. The chain links TRBV4-3 to TRBJ2-4; the match to TRBD2 covers 9 bases. Germline lookup yields CDR1 LGHNA and CDR2 YSLEER. This CDR3 spans 16 amino acids. V lost 3 bases and J lost 0; bases outside the gene matches: 3.

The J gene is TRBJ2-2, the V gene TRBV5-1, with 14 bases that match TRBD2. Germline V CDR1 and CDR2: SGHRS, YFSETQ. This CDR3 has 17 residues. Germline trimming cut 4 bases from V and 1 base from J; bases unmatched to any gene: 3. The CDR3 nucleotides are TGCGCCAGCAGCCGACTAGCGGGAGGGATGAACACCGGGGAGCTGTTTTTT. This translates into CASSRLAGGMNTGELFF.

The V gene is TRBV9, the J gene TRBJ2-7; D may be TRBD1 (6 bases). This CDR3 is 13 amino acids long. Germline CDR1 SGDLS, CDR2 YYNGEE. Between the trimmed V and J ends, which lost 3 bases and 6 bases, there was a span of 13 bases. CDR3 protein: CASSGDRLREQYF. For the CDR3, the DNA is TGTGCCAGCAGCGGCGACAGGCTCCGCGAGCAGTACTTC. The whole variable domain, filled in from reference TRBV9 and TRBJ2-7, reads DSGVTQTPKHLITATGQRVTLRCSPRSGDLSVYWYQQSLDQGLQFLIQYYNGEERAKGNILERFSAQQFPDLHSELNLSSLELGDSALYFCASSGDRLREQYFGPGTRLTVT.

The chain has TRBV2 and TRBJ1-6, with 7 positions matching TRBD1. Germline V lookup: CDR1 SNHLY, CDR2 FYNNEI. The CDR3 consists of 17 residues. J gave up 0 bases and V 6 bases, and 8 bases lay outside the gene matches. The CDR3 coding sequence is TGTGCCAGCAGCCCCGGGACAGCGAGCTCCTATAATTCACCCCTCCACTTT. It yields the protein CASSPGTASSYNSPLHF.

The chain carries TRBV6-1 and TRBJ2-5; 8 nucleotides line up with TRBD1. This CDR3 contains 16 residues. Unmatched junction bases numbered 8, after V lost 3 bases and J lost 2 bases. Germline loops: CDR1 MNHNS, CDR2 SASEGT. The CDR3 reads CASSDWTGKPQETQYF. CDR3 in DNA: TGTGCCAGCAGTGATTGGACAGGGAAACCACAAGAGACCCAGTACTTC.